The rows below give T cell receptor beta chains drawn from one sample of a study of cytomegalovirus exposure and HLA in healthy donors. Sequenced by immunoSEQ multiplex PCR; TCRdb stores in-frame clones only, minus some. Of 200,000 to 250,000 clones listed, approximately 80% are singletons. Sequencing input: PBMCs. The receptors originated from a boy aged 2 to 10 in good health and CMV-seronegative. Each CDR3 is given with its conserved first and last residue. The D gene is left open where the match is weak. Clone size is given for some rows only: seen once, a few or many times, or a class if the clone is expanded.

d_gene	v_gene	j_gene	abundance	CDR3nt	CDR3aa
TRBD2	TRBV13	TRBJ2-1	NA	TGTGCCAGCAGCTACTCCGGGACTAGGGGTACTGAGCAGTTCTTC	CASSYSGTRGTEQFF
TRBD1	TRBV27	TRBJ1-2	NA	TGTGCCAGCAGTCCCGTGAAGGCAGGGGGCGCGGGAGGCTACACCTTC	CASSPVKAGGAGGYTF
NA	TRBV7-6	TRBJ2-2	NA	TGTGCCAGCAGCCCCGCGATCAACACCGGGGAGCTGTTTTTT	CASSPAINTGELFF
NA	TRBV5-1	TRBJ2-3	NA	TGCGCCAGCAGCTTGGCGCTAGCGGAGGGACAAGATACGCAGTATTTT	CASSLALAEGQDTQYF
TRBD1	TRBV7-9	TRBJ2-7	NA	TGTGCCAGCAGCTGGGACAGGGCGGACGAGCAGTACTTC	CASSWDRADEQYF
NA	TRBV6-5	TRBJ1-5	NA	TGTGCCAGCAGTTATGCGGGCCAGCCCCAGCATTTT	CASSYAGQPQHF
NA	TRBV29-1	TRBJ1-2	NA	TGCAGCGTTGGGCAGGGTTCGGGCTATGGCTACACCTTC	CSVGQGSGYGYTF
TRBD2	TRBV6-6	TRBJ2-2	NA	TGTGCCAGCAGTTACCCGACTAGCGGAAACACCGGGGAGCTGTTTTTT	CASSYPTSGNTGELFF
TRBD1	TRBV11-3	TRBJ2-1	NA	TGTGCCAGCAGCACAGGGGGCGACGAGCAGTTCTTC	CASSTGGDEQFF
TRBD1	TRBV30	TRBJ1-6	NA	TGTGCCTCCACCGGGACAGAGGCCTATAATTCACCCCTCCACTTT	CASTGTEAYNSPLHF
TRBD1	TRBV5-8	TRBJ2-7	few	TGTGCCAGCAGCTTGTTGGACAGGGGCTACGAGCAGTACTTC	CASSLLDRGYEQYF